The 25 T cell receptor beta chains in this list originate from one sample, sequenced in a study of memory CD4+ T cells and cytomegalovirus serostatus. The sort gate was single viable CD3+CD4+CD8-CD45RO+ cells for memory CD4+ T cells. Repertoires were generated with immunoSEQ multiplex PCR, while TCRdb's copy carries only in-frame clones and drops some. Of around 53,000 clones listed, approximately 79% are singletons. The sample consisted of memory CD4+ T cells from blood. The receptors were sampled from an adult in good health and CMV-seronegative.

Turning to this clone: Compared with germline, one end of the junction differs, possibly owing to a read error. The rearrangement links TRBV7-6 to TRBJ2-1; TRBD2 agrees at 13 bases. The CDR3 has 14 amino acids. Looked up from germline, CDR1 is SGHVS and CDR2 is FNYEAQ. The CDR3 coding sequence is TGTGCCAGCAGACCGGGACTAGCGGGATCCCCCTCGATCTTC. Translation: CASRPGLAGSPSIF.

Only a few counts were recorded for this clone. The J gene is TRBJ1-5, the V gene TRBV11-2; the D is unclear. CDR1 and CDR2 from the germline V gene are SGHAT and FQNNGV. V lost 0 bases, J lost 4 bases, and 4 bases lay in between. The CDR3 totals 13 residues. CDR3 in amino acids: CASSLDRNQPQHF. Written as DNA, the CDR3 is TGTGCCAGCAGCTTAGACAGAAATCAGCCCCAGCATTTT.

The rearrangement links TRBV15 to TRBJ2-6; the D is unclear. V lost 5 bases to trimming and J lost 5 bases, with 7 bases between them. Germline CDR1 is LNHNV and CDR2 is YYDKDF (reference sequence). This CDR3 spans 13 amino acids. The CDR3 sequence is CATSPSRANVLTF. CDR3 nucleotides: TGTGCCACCAGCCCCAGTCGGGCCAACGTCCTGACTTTC.

The CDR3 region has the DNA TGTGCCAGCAGCCCCTCGGGACCGCTGATGAGCAATCAGCCCCAGCATTTT. It specifies CASSPSGPLMSNQPQHF. The chain joins TRBV5-6 to TRBJ1-5; D is possibly TRBD1 (5 bases). The ends were cut back, 4 bases at V and 1 base at J, with 18 bases in the middle. Germline lookup yields CDR1 SGHDT and CDR2 YYEEEE. The CDR3 is 17 residues long.

The V and J genes are TRBV2 and TRBJ2-3, with 9 bases identical to TRBD2. The CDR3 runs to 17 residues. Per germline, CDR1 SNHLY and CDR2 FYNNEI. Trimming took 6 bases from V and 0 from J; bases not matched to a gene: 10. The CDR3 bases are TGTGCCAGCAGCCCTGACGGGCTAGCGGGGAGCACAGATACGCAGTATTTT. Amino acid sequence: CASSPDGLAGSTDTQYF.

This sequence joins TRBV28 and TRBJ1-1; TRBD1 matches at 10 bases. With V trimmed by 3 bases and J by 3 bases, 7 bases remained unmatched. The CDR3 is 16 residues long. Germline V lookup: CDR1 MDHEN, CDR2 SYDVKM. The CDR3 loop reads CASSLRQGAGDTEAFF. In DNA, the CDR3 is TGTGCCAGCAGTTTGCGACAGGGGGCAGGGGACACTGAAGCTTTCTTT. The variable domain in full, completed from reference TRBV28 and TRBJ1-1, reads DVKVTQSSRYLVKRTGEKVFLECVQDMDHENMFWYRQDPGLGLRLIYFSYDVKMKEKGDIPEGYSVSREKKERFSLILESASTNQTSMYLCASSLRQGAGDTEAFFGQGTRLTVV.

The V gene is TRBV5-8, the J gene TRBJ2-4; TRBD2 matches 7 bases. Trimming took 4 bases from V and 4 from J; bases not matched to a gene: 11. The CDR3 has 16 residues. Germline values: CDR1 SGHTS, CDR2 YDEGEE. CDR3 sequence: CASSPRLSSGKNIQYF. The CDR3 DNA is TGTGCCAGCAGCCCCCGACTTAGTAGCGGGAAAAACATTCAGTACTTC.

This chain joins TRBV28 and TRBJ1-2; 8 bases match TRBD1. CDR3 size: 13 residues. With V trimmed by 2 bases and J by 8 bases, 4 bases remained unmatched. CDR1 MDHEN and CDR2 SYDVKM come from the germline V gene. As DNA, the CDR3 is TGTGCCAGCAGTTTAGGACAGGGTTACGGCTACACCTTC. This codes for CASSLGQGYGYTF.

The genes are TRBV6-6 and TRBJ1-1; tentatively, D is TRBD1 (5 bases). V shed 6 bases and J shed 7 bases, with 12 bases lying between them. There are 12 residues in the CDR3. Germline CDR1 and CDR2: MNHNY and SVGAGI (reference sequence). The DNA for the CDR3 is TGTGCCAGCAGCTACCCCCAGGGTGAAGCTTTCTTT. This translates into CASSYPQGEAFF.

V gene TRBV10-1 combines with J gene TRBJ2-7, with 14 bases matching TRBD2. Trimming at V came to 6 bases and at J to 9 bases, leaving 10 bases not matched to a gene. This CDR3 region has 15 residues. CDR1 and CDR2 from the germline V gene are WNHNN and SYGVQD (reference sequence). CDR3 residues: CASSPSGLAGAVQYF. CDR3 nucleotide sequence: TGCGCCAGCAGCCCTTCGGGACTAGCGGGAGCGGTGCAGTACTTC.

This clone was observed a few times. The V and J genes are TRBV4-2 and TRBJ2-1; 10 bases align to TRBD2. Germline V CDR1 and CDR2: LGHNA, YNFKEQ. The CDR3 consists of 15 residues. Trimming took 6 bases from V and 6 from J; bases not matched to a gene: 8. CDR3 DNA: TGTGCCAGCAGTATAAGGACTAGCGGCGTCAATGAGCAGTTCTTC. Translating it yields CASSIRTSGVNEQFF.

The chain is built from TRBV7-2 and TRBJ1-1; D gene ambiguous. This CDR3 contains 15 residues. Germline CDR1 SGHTA, CDR2 FQGNSA. V was shortened by 2 bases and J by 3 bases, with 13 bases between the two germline ends. The CDR3 nucleotides read TGTGCCAGCAGCTTAAAAATCCCTGGGGACACTGAAGCTTTCTTT. Its translation: CASSLKIPGDTEAFF.

The genes are TRBV18 and TRBJ2-1; D is uncertain. The CDR3 runs to 14 residues. Trimming stripped 5 bases from V and 2 bases from J, with 10 bases between. Germline CDR1 reads KGHSH; CDR2 reads LQKENI. CDR3 in DNA: TGTGCCAGCTCAAAGCTGGCTACCTACAATGAGCAGTTCTTC. This translates into CASSKLATYNEQFF.

The chain is built from TRBV2 and TRBJ2-1, with unresolved D. Trimming left V 8 bases short and J 5 bases short, with 13 bases between. The CDR3 spans 13 residues. Germline lookup yields CDR1 SNHLY and CDR2 FYNNEI. The CDR3 nucleotides read TGTGCCAGCTCGCGTCGACTGAACAATGAGCAGTTCTTC. This codes for CASSRRLNNEQFF.

CDR3 in DNA: TGTGCCAGCAACTTGGGGGGCAGGGGGCGGATCAATGAGCAGTTCTTC. Translating gives CASNLGGRGRINEQFF. The V gene is TRBV14, the J gene TRBJ2-1; 8 bases match TRBD1. CDR1 is SGHDN and CDR2 is FVKESK in the germline V gene. The V segment lost 7 bases and the J segment 6 bases; nucleotides outside the gene matches: 14. The CDR3 is 16 residues long.

The chain recombines TRBV6-1 with TRBJ2-7; D remains ambiguous. The ends were cut back, 2 bases at V and 6 bases at J, with 11 bases in the middle. CDR1 MNHNS and CDR2 SASEGT come from the germline V gene. This CDR3 is built from 13 residues. The CDR3 coding sequence is TGTGCCAGCAGTGAATTCGCAAGGCTCGAGCAGTACTTC. Translated, it gives CASSEFARLEQYF.

The chain has TRBV27 and TRBJ1-1; D is undetermined. CDR3 length: 15 residues. With 1 base removed from V and 4 bases from J, the gap between germline ends came to 13 bases. Germline V CDR1 and CDR2: MNHEY, SMNVEV (reference sequence). The CDR3 sequence: CASSLYGRRATEAFF. The CDR3 nucleotides are TGTGCCAGCAGTTTATATGGCAGGAGAGCCACTGAAGCTTTCTTT.

The rearrangement joins TRBV27 to TRBJ1-1; 9 nucleotides line up with TRBD1. This CDR3 has 15 amino acids. The junction had 9 bases not matched to a gene; V was cut back by 5 bases and J by 5 bases. Germline lookup yields CDR1 MNHEY and CDR2 SMNVEV (reference sequence). The CDR3 DNA reads as TGTGCCAGCAGTCGACGCGGGACAGGGCAAACTGAAGCTTTCTTT. This gives the protein CASSRRGTGQTEAFF.

The chain carries TRBV18 and TRBJ2-2; D unresolved. The CDR3 sequence is 16 residues long. CDR1 and CDR2 from the germline V gene are KGHSH and LQKENI. V was pared by 2 bases and J by 6 bases, with 16 bases between. The CDR3 loop reads CASSPRSVPTPGELFF. The CDR3, as DNA: TGTGCCAGCTCACCAAGGAGCGTCCCCACGCCCGGGGAGCTGTTTTTT.

In this sample, this clone turned up a few times. J is TRBJ2-1 and V is TRBV7-8; D not certain. Germline CDR1 and CDR2: SGHVS and FQNEAQ. V lost 5 bases and J 2 bases, leaving 7 bases between the germline ends. The CDR3 has 13 amino acids. CDR3 protein: CASSPAAYNEQFF. Here the CDR3 DNA reads TGTGCCAGCAGCCCAGCAGCCTACAATGAGCAGTTCTTC.

This chain uses TRBV15 with TRBJ1-2, with no clear D. CDR3 length: 15 amino acids. Deletions cut 5 bases from V and 2 bases from J, with 15 bases between. CDR1 is LNHNV and CDR2 is YYDKDF in the germline V gene (reference sequence). The DNA for the CDR3 is TGTGCCACCAGCGCATCCACCGGGATCAACTATGGCTACACCTTC. It yields the protein CATSASTGINYGYTF.

The chain employs TRBV20-1 and TRBJ2-5; no firm D call. Trimming cost V 5 bases and J 4 bases, with 8 bases left between them. The germline V gene encodes CDR1 DFQATT and CDR2 SNEGSKA (reference sequence). The CDR3 contains 11 residues. CDR3 bases: TGCAGTGCTTTGGGCGGAGAGACCCAGTACTTC. It specifies CSALGGETQYF.

The chain uses TRBV6-6 and TRBJ1-5, with a weak D call TRBD1 (5 bases). V dropped 4 bases and J dropped 2 bases, with 6 bases sitting between them. The germline V gene has CDR1 MNHNY and CDR2 SVGAGI (reference sequence). The CDR3 extends over 13 amino acids. The CDR3 DNA reads as TGTGCCAGCAGTTCGGGACGCAATCAGCCCCAGCATTTT. Residues: CASSSGRNQPQHF.

V is TRBV6-1 and J is TRBJ2-2; D may be TRBD2 (6 bases). CDR1 is MNHNS, CDR2 SASEGT, per germline. CDR3 length equals 15 residues. Between the trimmed V and J ends, which lost 4 bases and 6 bases, there was a span of 15 bases. CDR3 region: CASSVTSRNSGELFF. In DNA form, the CDR3 reads TGTGCCAGCAGTGTAACTAGCCGTAATTCCGGGGAGCTGTTTTTT.

The chain couples TRBV7-8 to TRBJ1-3; D is possibly TRBD1 (6 bases). Trimming took off 2 bases at V and 0 bases at J, with 11 bases between the two ends. Germline V gene sequence: CDR1 SGHVS, CDR2 FQNEAQ. The CDR3 covers 16 residues. The CDR3 sequence: CASSLRGGFSGNTIYF. The CDR3 DNA follows: TGTGCCAGCAGCTTAAGAGGGGGTTTCTCTGGAAACACCATATATTTT. Looking up the rest from reference TRBV7-8 and TRBJ1-3 gives the full variable domain: GAGVSQSPRYKVAKRGQDVALRCDPISGHVSLFWYQQALGQGPEFLTYFQNEAQLDKSGLPSDRFFAERPEGSVSTLKIQRTQQEDSAVYLCASSLRGGFSGNTIYFGEGSWLTVV.